This T cell receptor beta chain came from a study of cytomegalovirus exposure and HLA in healthy donors. Both 60 Vbeta primers and 13 Jbeta primers went into the PCR. The data were produced by immunoSEQ multiplex PCR, yet TCRdb's version contains in-frame clones alone and is incomplete. Here the sample table reports about 160,000 clones. Sequenced material: PBMCs. The receptor was derived from a woman between 50 and 59 years old in good health and CMV-seronegative.

CDR3 amino acids: CATSRDYSGDRGGYTF. CDR3 DNA sequence: TGTGCCACCAGCAGAGATTATTCGGGGGATAGAGGCGGCTACACCTTC. The rearrangement uses TRBV15 and TRBJ1-2, with D possibly TRBD1 on 5 matching bases. CDR3 length: 16 amino acids. Looked up from germline, CDR1 is LNHNV and CDR2 is YYDKDF (reference sequence). Between the trimmed V and J ends, which lost 0 bases and 8 bases, there was a span of 19 bases.